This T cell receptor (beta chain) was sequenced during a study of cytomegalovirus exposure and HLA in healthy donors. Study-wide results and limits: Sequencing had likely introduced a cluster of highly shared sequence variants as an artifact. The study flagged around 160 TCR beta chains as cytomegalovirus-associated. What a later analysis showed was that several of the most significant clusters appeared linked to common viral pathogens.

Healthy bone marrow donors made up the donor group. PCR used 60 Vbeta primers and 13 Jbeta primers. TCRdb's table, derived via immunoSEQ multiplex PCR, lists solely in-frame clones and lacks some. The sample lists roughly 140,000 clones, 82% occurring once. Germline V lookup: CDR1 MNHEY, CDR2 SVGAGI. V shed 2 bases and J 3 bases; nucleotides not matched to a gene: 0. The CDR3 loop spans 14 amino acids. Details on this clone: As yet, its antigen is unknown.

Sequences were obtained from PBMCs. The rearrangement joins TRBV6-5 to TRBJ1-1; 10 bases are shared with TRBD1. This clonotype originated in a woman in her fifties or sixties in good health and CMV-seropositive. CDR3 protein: CASSYGTGDTEAFF. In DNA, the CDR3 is TGTGCCAGCAGTTACGGGACAGGGGACACTGAAGCTTTCTTT.